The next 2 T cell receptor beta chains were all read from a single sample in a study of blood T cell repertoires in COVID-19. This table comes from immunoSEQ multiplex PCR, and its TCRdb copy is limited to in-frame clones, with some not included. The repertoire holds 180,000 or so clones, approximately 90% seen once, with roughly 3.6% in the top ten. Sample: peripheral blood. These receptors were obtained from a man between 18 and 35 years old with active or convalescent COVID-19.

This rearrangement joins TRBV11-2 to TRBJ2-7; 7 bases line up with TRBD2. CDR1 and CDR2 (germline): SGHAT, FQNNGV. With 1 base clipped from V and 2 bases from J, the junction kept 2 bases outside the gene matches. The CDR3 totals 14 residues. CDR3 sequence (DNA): TGTGCCAGCAGCTTAGCTAGCGGCACCTACGAGCAGTACTTC. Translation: CASSLASGTYEQYF. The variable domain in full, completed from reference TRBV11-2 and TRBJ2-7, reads EAGVAQSPRYKIIEKRQSVAFWCNPISGHATLYWYQQILGQGPKLLIQFQNNGVVDDSQLPKDRFSAERLKGVDSTLKIQPAKLEDSAVYLCASSLASGTYEQYFGPGTRLTVT.

The CDR3 here is CASSDDRGNQPQHF. In DNA, the CDR3 is TGTGCCAGCAGTGACGACAGGGGCAATCAGCCCCAGCATTTT. The chain employs TRBV2 and TRBJ1-5; 7 bases fit TRBD1. V lost 3 bases to trimming and J lost 2 bases; unmatched junction nucleotides: 1. CDR1 and CDR2 from the germline V gene are SNHLY and FYNNEI. The CDR3 covers 14 residues. The full variable domain, completed using reference TRBV2 and TRBJ1-5, is EPEVTQTPSHQVTQMGQEVILRCVPISNHLYFYWYRQILGQKVEFLVSFYNNEISEKSEIFDDQFSVERPDGSNFTLKIRSTKLEDSAMYFCASSDDRGNQPQHFGDGTRLSIL.